The present T cell receptor (beta chain) was sequenced within a study of cytomegalovirus exposure and HLA in healthy donors (dated by TCRdb to 2015 to 2018). A note on the overall study: A later analysis indicated that the roughly 120 validation repertoires were generated on the platform also employed for the roughly 650 repertoires of the first cohort. The aim of the study was to test whether cataloging public T cell receptors could identify signatures of past pathogen exposure. Besides the first cohort of 500 to 700 subjects, a separate validation cohort made up of 120 or so different subjects was used. The study combined high-throughput TCR immunosequencing, statistical association of individual TCRs with disease status, and machine learning to predict cytomegalovirus infection status.

The library relied on the immunoSEQ multiplex PCR assay. As for the authors' bioinformatics: A statistical classification framework was developed to diagnose cytomegalovirus status using the catalog of TCR beta chain sequences. TCRdb stores this immuneACCESS table with in-frame sequences only. Part of the clones is absent; in the studies checked, under half of the shortfall reflects unresolved V genes, and no reason is known for the rest. D and trimming were read from the DNA, whereas the V and J calls and clone size are those reported in that table. In this sample the table shows about 95,000 clones, 85% of which occur a single time. The top ten clones comprise 20% to 25% of the sample. A note on this clone: It has no known antigen specificity. No qualities accompany the bases; no much larger clone lies one base away.

Donors formed part of the validation cohort, which comprised 95 to 150 subjects and was distinct from the first cohort of 666 subjects. Here is what the overall study found, with its caveats: Most TCR sequences were seen in very few donors, while some public TCRs were found in many individuals. In a later analysis, TCRs clustered in the first cohort were found to also tend to co-occur in the roughly 130 validation repertoires, with 94% of cluster scores above 0. The classifier was reported to diagnose cytomegalovirus status with high specificity and sensitivity in both the original and validation cohorts. A few of the identified cytomegalovirus-associated TCR beta chains were confirmed in vitro to be specific for cytomegalovirus antigens. The validation cohort had no HLA typing available for a later analysis, so co-occurrence within that cohort was assessed over all 110 or so repertoires. The study listed 164 TCR beta chains as associated with cytomegalovirus. It was suggested by the authors that the approach could potentially be generalized to other disease states and immunological phenotypes.

From the cysteine up to the phenylalanine, the CDR3 has a length of 14 residues. The DNA shown is the 42-base CDR3, in frame from base 1. V loses 10 bases of germline sequence and J loses 5 bases, and the interval between the two ends is 20 bases. CDR1 and CDR2 are read off the germline V gene (reference sequence) as MNHEY and SMNVEV. Specimen: PBMCs. The sequence joins TRBV27 to TRBJ1-1; the D region possibly corresponds to TRBD1 (6 bases align). This receptor was taken from a man between 18 and 29 years old in good health and CMV-seropositive. Here the CDR3 is given as CATALWSGVTEAFF. The nucleotide sequence is given as TGTGCCACCGCCCTCTGGTCAGGGGTGACTGAAGCTTTCTTT.